One and the same sample provided the 12 T cell receptor beta chains below, sequenced in a study of Graves' ophthalmopathy and Graves' hyperthyroidism. Scientists amplified the TCR beta CDR3 regions from RNA transcripts. After a first-round RT-PCR with HTBI primers, a second-round multiplex PCR was run. TCRdb ran MiXCR on the multiplex PCR reads and lists one entry per CDR3 protein. Of fewer than 650,000 distinct CDR3 sequences listed, 22% are singletons. The sample taken for sequencing was peripheral blood. The receptors were gathered from a woman aged 18-30 years with stable Graves' hyperthyroidism. Some clones in this sample may be carry-over from other donors' samples.

V is TRBV19 and J is TRBJ2-7; no reliable D call. The CDR3 is 15 residues long. V dropped 0 bases and J dropped 4 bases, with 13 bases sitting between them. Germline assignment: CDR1 LNHDA and CDR2 SQIVND (reference sequence). For the CDR3, the DNA is TGTGCCAGTAGTATAGAAGTCGGGTCGGCATACGAGCAGTACTTC. This sequence encodes CASSIEVGSAYEQYF.

The chain employs TRBV7-3 and TRBJ2-4; TRBD1 might be the D (7 bases). The V gene lost 3 bases and the J gene lost 7 bases, with 10 bases spanning the gap. The CDR3 contains 13 residues. Germline V CDR1 and CDR2: SGHTA, FQGTGA. In DNA form, the CDR3 reads TGTGCCAGCAGCTTCCCAGGGGGGAACATTCAGTACTTC. This encodes CASSFPGGNIQYF.

This clonotype was detected ten times or more. The chain combines TRBV6-2 or TRBV6-3 with TRBJ1-5; D is unclear. Trimming cost V 8 bases and J 6 bases, with 8 bases left between them. The germline CDR1 and CDR2 sequences are MNHEY and SVGEGT. The CDR3 extends over 11 amino acids. CDR3 sequence: CASSPGQPQHF. The DNA of the CDR3 is TGTGCCAGCTCCCCTGGTCAGCCCCAGCATTTT.

This clonotype showed up many times. This rearrangement joins TRBV30 to TRBJ2-5; 11 nucleotides match TRBD1. Per the germline V gene, CDR1 is GTSNPN and CDR2 is SVGIG (reference sequence). V dropped 8 bases and J dropped 1; count of bases not matched to a gene: 6. The CDR3 is 14 residues long. The CDR3 is CARRDRGAQETQYF. For the CDR3, the DNA is TGTGCCCGAAGGGACAGGGGGGCCCAAGAGACCCAGTACTTC. Complete variable domain (other parts from reference TRBV30 and TRBJ2-5): SQTIHQWPATLVQPVGSPLSLECTVEGTSNPNLYWYRQAAGRGLQLLFYSVGIGQISSEVPQNLSASRPQDRQFILSSKKLLLSDSGFYLCARRDRGAQETQYFGPGTRLLVL.

This clonotype was recorded many times. V and J are TRBV30 and TRBJ2-7; 10 bases line up with TRBD1. The trim removed 1 base at V and 9 bases at J, leaving 12 bases unmatched. This CDR3 has 15 residues. Germline V gene sequence: CDR1 GTSNPN, CDR2 SVGIG (reference sequence). DNA of the CDR3: TGTGCCTGGAGTGCCTGGGACAGGGGTTCCCCGGGGCAGTACTTC. Its translation: CAWSAWDRGSPGQYF.

This clonotype was counted ten times or more. The gene calls are TRBV12-3 or TRBV12-4 and TRBJ1-5; D gene unclear. The V and J ends lost 5 bases and 5 bases respectively, with 10 bases between them. The CDR3 extends over 13 amino acids. The CDR3 sequence is CASSLSKDQPQHF. Here the CDR3 DNA reads TGTGCCAGCAGTCTCTCGAAAGATCAGCCCCAGCATTTT.

The chain is built from TRBV11-2 and TRBJ2-7; no clear D gene. V lost 4 bases and J 6 bases, leaving 10 bases between the germline ends. Germline CDR1 is SGHAT and CDR2 is FQNNGV. The CDR3 contains 12 residues. CDR3 sequence: CASSSHLGEQYF. The CDR3 region has the DNA TGTGCCAGCAGCTCTCACCTGGGCGAGCAGTACTTC.

This rearrangement joins TRBV6-1 to TRBJ2-2; 7 bases agree with TRBD1. V trimming: 7 bases; J trimming: 3 bases; junction bases outside the gene matches: 11. The germline CDR1 and CDR2 sequences are MNHNS and SASEGT. There are 16 residues in the CDR3. Written as DNA, the CDR3 is TGTGCCAGCATCCCCCTCGACAGGGTTTACACCGGGGAGCTGTTTTTT. Its protein is CASIPLDRVYTGELFF.

This clonotype showed up many times. The chain links TRBV28 to TRBJ2-4; 8 bases map to TRBD1. J gave up 5 bases and V 3 bases, and 9 bases lay outside the gene matches. The CDR3 extends over 16 amino acids. CDR1 and CDR2 (germline): MDHEN, SYDVKM. CDR3 coding DNA: TGTGCCAGCAGTTTGGACAGGGTCGGGGTTGAAAACATTCAGTACTTC. Amino acid sequence: CASSLDRVGVENIQYF.

This clonotype was picked up many times. The genes are TRBV7-3 and TRBJ2-7; D unresolved. Germline CDR1 SGHTA, CDR2 FQGTGA. Trimming left V 5 bases short and J 3 bases short, with 11 bases between. The CDR3 extends over 13 amino acids. CDR3 in DNA: TGTGCCAGCAGCGCAACGATAGACTACGAGCAGTACTTC. This codes for CASSATIDYEQYF.

In DNA, the CDR3 is TGTGCCAGCAGAAGCTCACAGGGTGAAGTCCGCACTGAAGCTTTCTTT. This sequence encodes CASRSSQGEVRTEAFF. J is TRBJ1-1 and V is TRBV6-5; D might be TRBD1 (6 bases). Looked up from germline, CDR1 is MNHEY and CDR2 is SVGAGI. The CDR3 sequence is 16 residues long. Trimming cost V 6 bases and J 4 bases, with 21 bases left between them.

This clonotype was seen repeatedly, ten times or more. The genes are TRBV7-2 and TRBJ1-1; 7 bases agree with TRBD1. Germline loops: CDR1 SGHTA, CDR2 FQGNSA. This CDR3 spans 16 amino acids. V lost 5 bases and J lost 4; bases outside the gene matches: 13. DNA for the CDR3: TGTGCCAGCAGCGCGAAGGAGGGGAGGGGGCTCACTGAAGCTTTCTTT. Its protein product is CASSAKEGRGLTEAFF.